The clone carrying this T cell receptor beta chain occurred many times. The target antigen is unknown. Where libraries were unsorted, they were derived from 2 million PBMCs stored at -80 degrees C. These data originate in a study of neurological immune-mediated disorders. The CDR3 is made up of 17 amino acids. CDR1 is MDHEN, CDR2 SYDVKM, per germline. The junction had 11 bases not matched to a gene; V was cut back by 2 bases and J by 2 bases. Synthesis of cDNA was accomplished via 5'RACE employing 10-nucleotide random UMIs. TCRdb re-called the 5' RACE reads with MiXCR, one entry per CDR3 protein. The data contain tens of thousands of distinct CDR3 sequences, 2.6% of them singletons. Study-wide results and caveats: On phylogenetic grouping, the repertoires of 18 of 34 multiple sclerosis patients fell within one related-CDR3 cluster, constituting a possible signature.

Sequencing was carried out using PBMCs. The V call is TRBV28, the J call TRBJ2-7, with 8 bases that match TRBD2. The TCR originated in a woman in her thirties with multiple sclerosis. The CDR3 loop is CASSLRWSGRTPYEQYF. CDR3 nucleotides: TGTGCCAGCAGTTTAAGGTGGAGCGGGAGAACTCCCTACGAGCAGTACTTC.